The 6 T cell receptor beta chains reported below all come from one sample, sequenced in a study of CD8+ T cells in alopecia areata. Following extraction, RNA underwent reverse transcription to cDNA, which served as the sequencing template. Some clones are missing from TCRdb's copy, which holds only in-frame ones; the method was immunoSEQ multiplex PCR. The sample holds 90,000 to 150,000 clones, 35% to 45% seen once. Sequencing used CD4+ T cells sorted from blood. These receptor sequences come from a human donor with alopecia areata.

The rearrangement joins TRBV28 to TRBJ2-7, with unresolved D. V was clipped by 8 bases and J by 0 bases, with 14 bases between them. CDR3 size: 14 residues. CDR1 and CDR2 from the germline V gene are MDHEN and SYDVKM. CDR3 DNA: TGTGCCAGCTCGAGCGCTGACCCCTCCTACGAGCAGTACTTC. Translated: CASSSADPSYEQYF.

The table lists this clone with a few counts. V is TRBV7-8 and J is TRBJ2-3; the D is unclear. Germline CDR1 and CDR2: SGHVS and FQNEAQ. The V and J ends lost 5 bases and 6 bases respectively, with 9 bases between them. The CDR3 has 12 amino acids. The CDR3, as DNA: TGTGCCAGCAGCCATAAAAGGGATACGCAGTATTTT. Its protein is CASSHKRDTQYF.

The CDR3: CASSPQQGVDEQYF. The CDR3 nucleotides are TGTGCCAGCTCACCCCAACAGGGAGTGGACGAGCAGTACTTC. This sequence joins TRBV18 and TRBJ2-7; D is possibly TRBD1 (6 bases). Trimming removed 3 bases from V and 5 bases from J, with 14 bases in between. The germline V gene encodes CDR1 KGHSH and CDR2 LQKENI. CDR3 length equals 14 residues.

This chain connects TRBV29-1 to TRBJ1-2; D gene ambiguous. Germline CDR1 and CDR2: SQVTM and ANQGSEA. The CDR3 spans 13 residues. V was trimmed by 7 bases and J by 3 bases, leaving 15 bases between them. The DNA of the CDR3 is TGCAGCGCGTCTAGAAGGCTTGACTATGGCTACACCTTC. Protein: CSASRRLDYGYTF.

This clone has only a few counts. This chain links TRBV7-8 with TRBJ1-3; a possible D gene is TRBD1 (6 bases). The CDR3 runs 13 residues. Germline CDR1 and CDR2: SGHVS and FQNEAQ. The V end lost 5 bases, the J end lost 4 bases, and 9 bases lay between the germline ends. Written as DNA, the CDR3 is TGTGCCAGCAGCATCGGACAGGGAAACACCATATATTTT. Translation gives CASSIGQGNTIYF.

The chain combines TRBV14 with TRBJ2-1; D ambiguous. V was clipped by 0 bases and J by 6 bases, with 9 bases between them. The CDR3 runs to 14 residues. CDR1 and CDR2 from the germline V gene are SGHDN and FVKESK. The CDR3 DNA sequence: TGTGCCAGCAGCCAAGAGCGACGCAGCAATGAGCAGTTCTTC. Amino acids: CASSQERRSNEQFF.